These 15 T cell receptor beta chains came from one sample sequenced in a study of early T cells in non-severe SARS-CoV-2 infection. Via MiXCR, TCRdb re-called the 5' RACE reads, giving one row per CDR3 protein. Here the sample spans about 71,000 distinct CDR3 sequences, around 11% being singletons. The sample here was whole blood, taken at baseline. The receptor source for this set is an adult who was a healthcare worker with PCR-confirmed SARS-CoV-2 infection or an uninfected control (not recorded which).

This clonotype showed up just a few times. The V and J genes are TRBV5-1 and TRBJ2-2; D perhaps matches TRBD2 (6 bases). Trimming shortened V by 2 bases and J by 5 bases, and 13 bases separated the two germline ends. This CDR3 comprises 15 residues. CDR1 is SGHRS, CDR2 YFSETQ, per germline. The DNA for the CDR3 is TGCGCCAGCAGCTTAGGAGGGAGGAAAACCGGGGAGCTGTTTTTT. Its protein product is CASSLGGRKTGELFF.

V usage is TRBV27 and J usage is TRBJ1-2, with a possible D match to TRBD1 (5 bases). CDR3 length: 13 amino acids. V was trimmed by 3 bases and J by 7 bases, leaving 12 bases between them. Per germline, CDR1 MNHEY and CDR2 SMNVEV (reference sequence). This chain's CDR3 is CASSFTAGSGYTF. The CDR3 region has the DNA TGTGCCAGCAGTTTTACGGCAGGGAGTGGCTACACCTTC.

There are a few counts of this clonotype. The J gene is TRBJ2-1, the V gene TRBV7-9, with a tentative D call TRBD2 (6 bases). The germline gives CDR1 SEHNR, CDR2 FQNEAQ (reference sequence). There are 14 residues in the CDR3. V was trimmed by 2 bases and J by 6 bases, leaving 11 bases between them. Here the CDR3 DNA reads TGTGCCAGCAGCTTACGGCAGGGAGGCAATGAGCAGTTCTTC. It yields the protein CASSLRQGGNEQFF.

The chain couples TRBV28 to TRBJ2-7; TRBD1 aligns across 8 bases. V shed 3 bases, J shed 2 bases, and the junction held 6 bases outside the gene matches. Germline CDR1 reads MDHEN; CDR2 reads SYDVKM. CDR3 size: 15 residues. The CDR3 spells CASSFPAGGAYEQYF. CDR3 coding DNA: TGTGCCAGCAGTTTTCCCGCAGGGGGCGCCTACGAGCAGTACTTC. Filled out from reference TRBV28 and TRBJ2-7, the complete variable domain reads DVKVTQSSRYLVKRTGEKVFLECVQDMDHENMFWYRQDPGLGLRLIYFSYDVKMKEKGDIPEGYSVSREKKERFSLILESASTNQTSMYLCASSFPAGGAYEQYFGPGTRLTVT.

The chain recombines TRBV28 with TRBJ2-7, with 12 bases aligning to TRBD1. Germline CDR1 reads MDHEN; CDR2 reads SYDVKM. The ends lost 5 bases at V and 6 bases at J; junction bases unmatched: 8. CDR3 length: 15 residues. The CDR3 DNA follows: TGTGCCAGCAGTACGCCCGGGACAGGGGGCTTCGAGCAGTACTTC. Translation gives CASSTPGTGGFEQYF.

This clonotype appeared many times. This rearrangement joins TRBV5-5 to TRBJ2-6; the D is unclear. The CDR3 runs 16 residues. Trimming took off 2 bases at V and 0 bases at J, with 9 bases between the two ends. Germline lookup yields CDR1 SGHKS and CDR2 YYEKEE (reference sequence). The CDR3 protein is CASSFTANSGANVLTF. CDR3 nucleotides: TGTGCCAGCAGCTTCACCGCTAACTCTGGGGCCAACGTCCTGACTTTC.

In its sample, this clonotype was seen a few times. The V call is TRBV7-2, the J call TRBJ2-1, with D perhaps matching TRBD2 (6 bases). Trimming cost V 7 bases and J 5 bases, with 12 bases left between them. CDR1 is SGHTA, CDR2 FQGNSA, per germline. The CDR3 is 13 amino acids. The CDR3 bases are TGTGCCAGCAATAGGCGGGGCGACAATGAGCAGTTCTTC. This gives the protein CASNRRGDNEQFF.

The V gene is TRBV25-1, the J gene TRBJ1-3; TRBD1 is a possible D gene (5 bases). This CDR3 contains 18 residues. V lost 1 base and J lost 5, with 21 bases in between. CDR1 is MGHDK, CDR2 SYGVNS, per germline. The CDR3 bases are TGTGCCAGCAGTGAATCCCGCCCCGGCCAGGGTGTCAGAAACACCATATATTTT. Its translation: CASSESRPGQGVRNTIYF.

This clonotype came up many times. The V and J genes are TRBV28 and TRBJ1-1; 7 positions agree with TRBD1. Germline V CDR1 and CDR2: MDHEN, SYDVKM. V lost 5 bases to trimming and J lost 2 bases; unmatched junction nucleotides: 11. The CDR3 has 16 amino acids. The CDR3 region is CASSAPSGDSNTEAFF. As DNA, the CDR3 is TGTGCCAGCAGTGCCCCCTCCGGGGACAGTAACACTGAAGCTTTCTTT.

This chain links TRBV6-2 or TRBV6-3 with TRBJ2-3; a possible D gene is TRBD1 (5 bases). V gave up 2 bases and J gave up 4 bases, with 13 bases separating them. Germline V lookup: CDR1 MNHEY, CDR2 SVGEGT. This CDR3 region has 15 residues. In nucleotides, the CDR3 is TGTGCCAGCAGTTACAACTCAGGGTGGCCAGATACGCAGTATTTT. It is translated as CASSYNSGWPDTQYF.

This rearrangement joins TRBV4-3 to TRBJ2-3; TRBD2 matches at 7 bases. V trimming: 1 base; J trimming: 4 bases; junction bases outside the gene matches: 8. This CDR3 is 16 amino acids long. Germline CDR1 is LGHNA and CDR2 is YSLEER. CDR3 sequence (DNA): TGCGCCAGCAGCCAAGCAATCGGGGGGACCTCAGATACGCAGTATTTT. Its translation is CASSQAIGGTSDTQYF.

This clonotype was seen a handful of times. The rearrangement links TRBV20-1 to TRBJ2-3; the match to TRBD2 covers 9 bases. There are 14 residues in the CDR3. Per germline, CDR1 DFQATT and CDR2 SNEGSKA (reference sequence). V lost 3 bases, J lost 4 bases, and 5 bases stayed unmatched. DNA for the CDR3: TGCAGTGCTAGTCTGCGGGGGGGGGCAGATACGCAGTATTTT. It encodes CSASLRGGADTQYF.

The J gene is TRBJ2-1, the V gene TRBV9; D might be TRBD1 (5 bases). The CDR3 spans 15 residues. V lost 4 bases and J 0 bases, leaving 11 bases between the germline ends. In germline, CDR1 is SGDLS, CDR2 YYNGEE. The CDR3 coding sequence is TGTGCCAGCAGCCCGACAGAGTTCTCCTACAATGAGCAGTTCTTC. This translates into CASSPTEFSYNEQFF. The whole variable domain, remainder taken from reference TRBV9 and TRBJ2-1, is DSGVTQTPKHLITATGQRVTLRCSPRSGDLSVYWYQQSLDQGLQFLIQYYNGEERAKGNILERFSAQQFPDLHSELNLSSLELGDSALYFCASSPTEFSYNEQFFGPGTRLTVL.

There are many counts of this clonotype. The DNA for the CDR3 is TGTGCCAGCTCAAGCATGTTGGGGCAGGGGCGCGGCTACACCTTC. Its translation: CASSSMLGQGRGYTF. The chain combines TRBV18 with TRBJ1-2; D possibly corresponds to TRBD1 (6 bases). CDR3 size: 15 residues. The germline V gene has CDR1 KGHSH and CDR2 LQKENI. Trimming took off 5 bases at V and 8 bases at J, with 21 bases between the two ends.

The chain joins TRBV5-1 to TRBJ2-7; 9 bases line up with TRBD1. Trimming cost V 4 bases and J 6 bases; bases outside gene matches: 11. The V gene's germline CDR1 is SGHRS and CDR2 YFSETQ. CDR3 size: 15 residues. The CDR3 DNA is TGCGCCAGCAGCCCGAATGCCGGGACAGGGTTCGAGCAGTACTTC. Its protein product is CASSPNAGTGFEQYF.